The 16 T cell receptor beta chains below all came from one sample that was sequenced in a study of T-cell memory formation after mild COVID-19. Each CDR3 protein is one row after TCRdb ran MiXCR on the 5' RACE reads. This table holds about 47,000 distinct CDR3 sequences, 8% to 10% found once. The sequencing input was PBMCs or a T cell subset sorted from them (not recorded which). The receptor set was obtained from an adult woman who had mild COVID-19 (a few samples of this study predate the infection). Cell type and time point are not known.

This clonotype occurred many times. The chain combines TRBV7-6 with TRBJ2-5; D unclear. There are 12 residues in the CDR3. The germline V gene encodes CDR1 SGHVS and CDR2 FNYEAQ. V lost 4 bases and J 1 base, leaving 4 bases between the germline ends. CDR3 residues: CASSSLQETQYF. The CDR3 DNA reads TGTGCCAGCAGCTCACTCCAAGAGACCCAGTACTTC. Together with reference TRBV7-6 and TRBJ2-5, the CDR3 gives the full variable domain: GAGVSQSPRYKVTKRGQDVALRCDPISGHVSLYWYRQALGQGPEFLTYFNYEAQQDKSGLPNDRFSAERPEGSISTLTIQRTEQRDSAMYRCASSSLQETQYFGPGTRLLVL.

This clonotype was detected only a few times. This chain connects TRBV5-1 to TRBJ2-7, with 7 bases matching TRBD1. The J segment lost 2 bases and the V segment lost 4 bases, leaving 3 bases of the junction unmatched. The germline gives CDR1 SGHRS, CDR2 YFSETQ. The CDR3 is 13 amino acids. The CDR3 is CASSTDRAYEQYF. CDR3 sequence (DNA): TGCGCCAGCAGCACCGACAGGGCCTACGAGCAGTACTTC.

The V gene is TRBV15, the J gene TRBJ2-7; TRBD1 matches 9 bases. The CDR3 covers 14 residues. CDR1 and CDR2 from the germline V gene are LNHNV and YYDKDF (reference sequence). The V gene end was trimmed by 5 bases and the J gene end by 5 bases; junction bases not matched to a gene: 7. This CDR3 is CATSPGTGIHEQYF. The CDR3 region has the DNA TGTGCCACCAGCCCCGGGACAGGGATACACGAGCAGTACTTC.

A few counts support this clonotype. The chain links TRBV12-3 or TRBV12-4 to TRBJ2-5; 7 positions match TRBD2. Trimming removed 2 bases from V and 3 bases from J; junction bases left unmatched: 3. This CDR3 region has 14 residues. The CDR3, as DNA: TGTGCCAGCAGTTTAAGGCGGGAGAAAGAGACCCAGTACTTC. Its translation: CASSLRREKETQYF.

The sample holds a few counts of this clonotype. This chain uses TRBV7-2 with TRBJ1-1, with a weak D call TRBD1 (5 bases). The CDR3 length is 15 residues. The ends were cut back, 0 bases at V and 1 base at J, with 9 bases in the middle. Looked up from germline, CDR1 is SGHTA and CDR2 is FQGNSA. CDR3 amino acids: CASSLAGATNTEAFF. In nucleotides, the CDR3 is TGTGCCAGCAGCTTAGCCGGGGCCACGAACACTGAAGCTTTCTTT.

There are many counts of this clonotype. This chain connects TRBV7-7 to TRBJ2-7, with D possibly matching TRBD1 (6 bases). Germline CDR1 and CDR2: SSHAT and FNYEAQ (reference sequence). The CDR3 loop spans 15 amino acids. Trimming removed 1 base at V and 0 bases at J, with 10 bases between. The CDR3 DNA sequence: TGTGCCAGCAGCTTAGGTCCAGGGGACTCCTACGAGCAGTACTTC. Its translation is CASSLGPGDSYEQYF.

This clonotype was seen many times. The chain combines TRBV4-3 with TRBJ2-1; a possible D gene is TRBD2 (6 bases). The CDR3 length is 17 residues. Trimming pared 0 bases from V and 0 bases from J, leaving 12 bases between. The germline V gene has CDR1 LGHNA and CDR2 YSLEER. CDR3 in amino acids: CASSQEISGGSYNEQFF. The CDR3, as DNA: TGCGCCAGCAGCCAAGAAATTAGCGGTGGCTCCTACAATGAGCAGTTCTTC.

This clonotype was detected only a few times. The chain's CDR3 is CSARANQHRQGWAEAFF. CDR3 nucleotides: TGCAGTGCTAGAGCAAACCAACACCGACAGGGATGGGCTGAAGCTTTCTTT. The rearrangement links TRBV20-1 to TRBJ1-1, with 7 nucleotides matching TRBD1. Germline trimming cut 1 base from V and 6 bases from J; bases unmatched to any gene: 17. Germline CDR1 is DFQATT and CDR2 is SNEGSKA (reference sequence). The CDR3 extends over 17 amino acids.

This clonotype was seen only a few times. CDR3 in DNA: TGCAGTGCTAGACAGAATTATGAAGCTTTCTTT. Its translation: CSARQNYEAFF. The chain couples TRBV20-1 to TRBJ1-1; D is unresolved. With 2 bases removed from V and 7 bases from J, the gap between germline ends came to 8 bases. The CDR3 runs to 11 residues. The germline V gene has CDR1 DFQATT and CDR2 SNEGSKA (reference sequence).

This clonotype was seen a handful of times. V is TRBV5-1 and J is TRBJ2-7; D ambiguous. V shed 0 bases and J shed 2 bases, with 6 bases lying between them. Germline V gives CDR1 SGHRS, CDR2 YFSETQ. This CDR3 spans 13 amino acids. The CDR3 here is CASSLDSTYEQYF. In DNA form, the CDR3 reads TGCGCCAGCAGCTTGGACAGTACCTACGAGCAGTACTTC.

In this sample, this clonotype is medium-sized. The chain recombines TRBV7-9 with TRBJ2-7, with 7 nucleotides matching TRBD1. Unmatched junction bases numbered 11, after V lost 4 bases and J lost 5 bases. CDR1 and CDR2 from the germline V gene are SEHNR and FQNEAQ (reference sequence). The CDR3 extends over 15 amino acids. Written as DNA, the CDR3 is TGTGCCAGCAGCTCCGGGACAGCCTTTGGGGACGAGCAGTACTTC. Protein product: CASSSGTAFGDEQYF. Supplemented by reference TRBV7-9 and TRBJ2-7, the full variable domain reads DTGVSQNPRHKITKRGQNVTFRCDPISEHNRLYWYRQTLGQGPEFLTYFQNEAQLEKSRLLSDRFSAERPKGSFSTLEIQRTEQGDSAMYLCASSSGTAFGDEQYFGPGTRLTVT.

The genes are TRBV6-5 and TRBJ2-7; 7 bases are shared with TRBD2. The CDR3 contains 14 residues. The V and J ends lost 2 bases and 3 bases, in that order; junction bases with no gene match: 4. Germline assignment: CDR1 MNHEY and CDR2 SVGAGI. CDR3 nucleotides: TGTGCCAGCAGTTACAAGGAGCGGGACTACGAGCAGTACTTC. Translating it yields CASSYKERDYEQYF.

The genes are TRBV7-2 and TRBJ1-1; no clear D. Trimming cost V 5 bases and J 4 bases, with 11 bases left between them. The germline V gene encodes CDR1 SGHTA and CDR2 FQGNSA. The CDR3 has 13 amino acids. CDR3 sequence reads: CASSPYSRTEAFF. The CDR3 DNA sequence: TGTGCCAGCAGCCCATACTCACGCACTGAAGCTTTCTTT. Looking up the rest from reference TRBV7-2 and TRBJ1-1 gives the full variable domain: GAGVSQSPSNKVTEKGKDVELRCDPISGHTALYWYRQSLGQGLEFLIYFQGNSAPDKSGLPSDRFSAERTGGSVSTLTIQRTQQEDSAVYLCASSPYSRTEAFFGQGTRLTVV.

At least ten counts were recorded for this clonotype. This chain uses TRBV12-5 with TRBJ2-1; 7 nucleotides agree with TRBD1. Germline CDR1 LGHNT, CDR2 FRNRAP. The CDR3 contains 16 residues. V was clipped by 3 bases and J by 5 bases; unmatched bases: 10. The CDR3 spells CASGFYRGSWDNEQFF. The CDR3 nucleotides read TGTGCTAGTGGTTTTTACAGGGGCTCATGGGACAATGAGCAGTTCTTC.

This chain links TRBV19 with TRBJ1-5; D might be TRBD1 (6 bases). CDR3 length equals 13 residues. CDR1 and CDR2 from the germline V gene are LNHDA and SQIVND (reference sequence). V lost 6 bases, J lost 3 bases, and 9 bases lay in between. The chain's CDR3 is CASRGTNNQPQHF. In nucleotides, the CDR3 is TGTGCCAGTAGGGGGACAAACAATCAGCCCCAGCATTTT.

The J gene is TRBJ1-2, the V gene TRBV5-4; TRBD1 is a possible D gene (5 bases). From germline, CDR1 is SGHNT and CDR2 YYREEE (reference sequence). This CDR3 has 14 amino acids. With 4 bases removed from V and 7 bases from J, the gap between germline ends came to 17 bases. In DNA form, the CDR3 reads TGTGCCAGCAGCCTCGGGGCGGGCGTTGGTGGCTACACCTTC. As protein: CASSLGAGVGGYTF.